One sample yielded the 25 T cell receptor beta chains listed below, sequenced in a study of T cells in localized non-small cell lung cancer. Generated by immunoSEQ multiplex PCR, the TCRdb table keeps only in-frame clones and is missing some. Of tens of thousands of clones in the sample, 75% to 90% were seen once. The specimen was PBMCs, collected before any cancer treatment. These receptors all stem from a man aged 40-75 years with stage II squamous cell lung carcinoma.

The sample holds one count of this clone. The chain has TRBV7-7 and TRBJ2-1; no clear D. The CDR3 extends over 15 amino acids. V was pared by 3 bases and J by 0 bases, with 9 bases between. The germline V gene has CDR1 SSHAT and CDR2 FNYEAQ (reference sequence). For the CDR3, the DNA is TGTGCCAGCAGCTTTGATCTTAGCTCCTACAATGAGCAGTTCTTC. Translated: CASSFDLSSYNEQFF.

This rearrangement joins TRBV7-2 to TRBJ1-1, with 7 positions matching TRBD1. This CDR3 spans 14 amino acids. From germline, CDR1 is SGHTA and CDR2 FQGNSA. J gave up 3 bases and V 5 bases, and 6 bases lay outside the gene matches. The CDR3 loop is CASSPQGSYTEAFF. CDR3 DNA sequence: TGTGCCAGCAGCCCACAGGGGTCTTACACTGAAGCTTTCTTT.

In its sample, this clone is medium-sized (0.01 to 0.1%). The V gene is TRBV28, the J gene TRBJ2-2; D is uncertain. This CDR3 has 16 residues. The V gene's germline CDR1 is MDHEN and CDR2 SYDVKM. Trimming cost V 6 bases and J 0 bases, with 14 bases left between them. The CDR3 reads CASRFLIRPNTGELFF. The DNA for the CDR3 is TGTGCCAGCAGGTTCCTGATCCGCCCGAACACCGGGGAGCTGTTTTTT.

The chain joins TRBV10-2 to TRBJ2-2, with unresolved D. This CDR3 has 14 amino acids. V lost 3 bases, J lost 5 bases, and 10 bases lay in between. The germline V gene has CDR1 WSHSY and CDR2 SAAADI. The CDR3 nucleotides are TGCGCCAGCAGTGATAAGAGACTGACCGGGGAGCTGTTTTTT. It translates to CASSDKRLTGELFF.

V usage is TRBV27 and J usage is TRBJ1-5; D is possibly TRBD1 (5 bases). There are 13 residues in the CDR3. Trimming cost V 8 bases and J 3 bases, with 11 bases left between them. The germline V gene encodes CDR1 MNHEY and CDR2 SMNVEV (reference sequence). The CDR3 DNA is TGTGCCAGCGGGGGGACCTCCAATCAGCCCCAGCATTTT. It is translated as CASGGTSNQPQHF.

The chain combines TRBV28 with TRBJ1-3; D is unresolved. The germline V gene encodes CDR1 MDHEN and CDR2 SYDVKM. V was trimmed by 11 bases and J by 4 bases, leaving 15 bases between them. CDR3 size: 13 residues. For the CDR3, the DNA is TGTGCCTCCTTCCAGGCGCGGGGAAACACCATATATTTT. This gives the protein CASFQARGNTIYF.

V is TRBV9 and J is TRBJ2-6; D perhaps matches TRBD2 (5 bases). This CDR3 spans 15 amino acids. V shed 4 bases and J shed 3 bases, with 11 bases lying between them. Germline V gene sequence: CDR1 SGDLS, CDR2 YYNGEE. CDR3 DNA sequence: TGTGCCAGCAGCTCAGAGGGCTTTGGGGCCAACGTCCTGACTTTC. Translated: CASSSEGFGANVLTF.

The chain's CDR3 is CASSMLGPEAFF. The CDR3 DNA reads TGTGCCAGTAGTATGCTTGGCCCCGAAGCTTTCTTT. V usage is TRBV19 and J usage is TRBJ1-1; no reliable D call. V lost 3 bases and J lost 8, with 10 bases in between. Germline-derived CDR1 and CDR2 are LNHDA and SQIVND (reference sequence). The CDR3 covers 12 residues.

The gene calls are TRBV5-1 and TRBJ1-1; D remains ambiguous. Germline assignment: CDR1 SGHRS and CDR2 YFSETQ. Trimming pared 0 bases from V and 3 bases from J, leaving 12 bases between. This CDR3 contains 15 residues. DNA for the CDR3: TGCGCCAGCAGCTTGGATGCGACCTGGGACACTGAAGCTTTCTTT. Translating it yields CASSLDATWDTEAFF.

This clone has just one count. As DNA, the CDR3 is TGCGCCAGCAGCTTGGGACAAGGTGAAAAACTGTTTTTT. Residues: CASSLGQGEKLFF. This chain connects TRBV5-1 to TRBJ1-4; no clear D. Germline values: CDR1 SGHRS, CDR2 YFSETQ. Trimming stripped 0 bases from V and 7 bases from J, with 7 bases between. The CDR3 consists of 13 residues.

The gene calls are TRBV2 and TRBJ2-4, with 12 bases fitting TRBD1. The CDR3 totals 15 residues. Unmatched junction bases numbered 1, after V lost 0 bases and J lost 7 bases. Germline assignment: CDR1 SNHLY and CDR2 FYNNEI. CDR3 nucleotide sequence: TGTGCCAGCAGTGAAGCGGGGACAGGGGGCAACATTCAGTACTTC. Translated: CASSEAGTGGNIQYF.

The genes are TRBV5-4 and TRBJ2-7; the D gene is possibly TRBD2 (6 bases). V was shortened by 4 bases and J by 1 base, with 18 bases between the two germline ends. Germline assignment: CDR1 SGHNT and CDR2 YYREEE (reference sequence). The CDR3 totals 16 residues. The CDR3: CASSRSQAGTSYEQYF. CDR3 DNA: TGTGCCAGCAGCCGGTCCCAGGCAGGGACTTCCTACGAGCAGTACTTC.

This chain links TRBV4-1 with TRBJ2-2, with 13 bases fitting TRBD2. The germline CDR1 and CDR2 sequences are MGHRA and YSYEKL. The CDR3 extends over 18 amino acids. V lost 4 bases and J lost 4; bases outside the gene matches: 9. This CDR3 is CASSLRVTSGGGTGELFF. CDR3 nucleotide sequence: TGCGCCAGCAGCCTCCGGGTCACTAGCGGGGGGGGCACCGGGGAGCTGTTTTTT.

The rearrangement joins TRBV28 to TRBJ2-7, with D unresolved. The ends were cut back, 2 bases at V and 2 bases at J, with 4 bases in the middle. The CDR3 totals 12 residues. The germline V gene has CDR1 MDHEN and CDR2 SYDVKM. CDR3 sequence (DNA): TGTGCCAGCAGTTTAGTTGCCTACGAGCAGTACTTC. Its protein is CASSLVAYEQYF.

This rearrangement joins TRBV19 to TRBJ2-2; tentatively, D is TRBD1 (6 bases). The CDR3 sequence is 16 residues long. Between the trimmed V and J ends, which lost 3 bases and 2 bases, there was a span of 13 bases. The germline V gene encodes CDR1 LNHDA and CDR2 SQIVND (reference sequence). CDR3 DNA sequence: TGTGCCAGTAGTATTTTGGGGGCTGGTAACACCGGGGAGCTGTTTTTT. Protein sequence: CASSILGAGNTGELFF.

The chain carries TRBV10-2 and TRBJ1-5, with D uncertain. Germline lookup yields CDR1 WSHSY and CDR2 SAAADI. V was cut by 2 bases and J by 6 bases, with 8 bases left in between. The length of the CDR3 is 13 residues. CDR3: CASSEESLQPQHF. Written as DNA, the CDR3 is TGCGCCAGCAGTGAGGAATCTCTTCAGCCCCAGCATTTT.

This chain links TRBV18 with TRBJ1-3; D gene ambiguous. The germline V gene has CDR1 KGHSH and CDR2 LQKENI. There are 14 residues in the CDR3. V was shortened by 0 bases and J by 0 bases, with 3 bases between the two germline ends. The CDR3 protein is CASSPPNSGNTIYF. The CDR3 DNA reads as TGTGCCAGCTCACCACCTAACTCTGGAAACACCATATATTTT.

This chain uses TRBV11-2 with TRBJ2-1; D remains ambiguous. This CDR3 region has 13 residues. The germline V gene encodes CDR1 SGHAT and CDR2 FQNNGV. V was cut by 7 bases and J by 6 bases, with 13 bases left in between. CDR3 residues: CASTRTMINEQFF. For the CDR3, the DNA is TGTGCCAGCACGAGGACCATGATCAATGAGCAGTTCTTC.

The CDR3 region is CASSLGQGRTGELFF. In DNA, the CDR3 is TGTGCCAGCAGCTTAGGGCAGGGGAGGACCGGGGAGCTGTTTTTT. This rearrangement joins TRBV7-3 to TRBJ2-2; TRBD1 or TRBD2 may be the D gene (6 bases each). The CDR3 spans 15 residues. The V gene lost 2 bases and the J gene lost 5 bases, with 12 bases spanning the gap. The V gene's germline CDR1 is SGHTA and CDR2 FQGTGA.

The V gene is TRBV28, the J gene TRBJ2-6, with 9 nucleotides matching TRBD2. The CDR3 loop spans 16 amino acids. Germline V gene lookup returns CDR1 MDHEN and CDR2 SYDVKM. V lost 6 bases, J lost 0 bases, and 3 bases stayed unmatched. CDR3 DNA: TGTGCCAGCAGGTTGACTAGCGGCTCTGGGGCCAACGTCCTGACTTTC. Its protein is CASRLTSGSGANVLTF. The variable domain in full, completed from reference TRBV28 and TRBJ2-6, reads DVKVTQSSRYLVKRTGEKVFLECVQDMDHENMFWYRQDPGLGLRLIYFSYDVKMKEKGDIPEGYSVSREKKERFSLILESASTNQTSMYLCASRLTSGSGANVLTFGAGSRLTVL.

The chain has TRBV28 and TRBJ2-7; tentatively, D is TRBD2 (5 bases). V lost 3 bases to trimming and J lost 4 bases, with 19 bases between them. Germline values: CDR1 MDHEN, CDR2 SYDVKM. This CDR3 comprises 16 residues. CDR3 nucleotide sequence: TGTGCCAGCAGTTTTTCGCTGGCCGGACTGGATTACGAGCAGTACTTC. Translated: CASSFSLAGLDYEQYF.

The chain has TRBV29-1 and TRBJ1-6, with TRBD1 matching 9 bases. Germline V gene lookup returns CDR1 SQVTM and CDR2 ANQGSEA. This CDR3 region has 17 residues. The V segment lost 4 bases and the J segment 1 base; nucleotides outside the gene matches: 8. CDR3 protein: CSVVLGQGVSYNSPLHF. CDR3 DNA sequence: TGCAGCGTTGTTCTGGGACAGGGAGTTTCCTATAATTCACCCCTCCACTTT.

CDR3: CASSSAGGDTEAFF. The CDR3 DNA reads as TGCGCCAGCAGCTCCGCCGGGGGGGACACTGAAGCTTTCTTT. This chain joins TRBV5-1 and TRBJ1-1, with D maybe TRBD1 (5 bases). The germline V and J ends were trimmed by 3 bases and 3 bases, with 12 bases remaining between them. This CDR3 contains 14 residues. Per the germline V gene, CDR1 is SGHRS and CDR2 is YFSETQ.

CDR3 in amino acids: CASSVGLAGGHVGELFF. The CDR3 region has the DNA TGTGCCAGCAGTGTAGGACTAGCGGGAGGGCATGTCGGGGAGCTGTTTTTT. V and J are TRBV6-1 and TRBJ2-2, with 15 positions matching TRBD2. This CDR3 is 17 amino acids long. Trimming cost V 4 bases and J 7 bases; bases outside gene matches: 7. CDR1 is MNHNS and CDR2 is SASEGT in the germline V gene.

This clone has a single count. The CDR3 nucleotides read TGCGCCAGCAGCTTGGGATTGACTAGCGGGACGGGCACCGGCGGGGAGCTGTTTTTT. Its protein is CASSLGLTSGTGTGGELFF. The V and J genes are TRBV5-1 and TRBJ2-2; 11 bases align to TRBD2. With V trimmed by 0 bases and J by 7 bases, 14 bases remained unmatched. The CDR3 loop spans 19 amino acids. CDR1 and CDR2 from the germline V gene are SGHRS and YFSETQ.